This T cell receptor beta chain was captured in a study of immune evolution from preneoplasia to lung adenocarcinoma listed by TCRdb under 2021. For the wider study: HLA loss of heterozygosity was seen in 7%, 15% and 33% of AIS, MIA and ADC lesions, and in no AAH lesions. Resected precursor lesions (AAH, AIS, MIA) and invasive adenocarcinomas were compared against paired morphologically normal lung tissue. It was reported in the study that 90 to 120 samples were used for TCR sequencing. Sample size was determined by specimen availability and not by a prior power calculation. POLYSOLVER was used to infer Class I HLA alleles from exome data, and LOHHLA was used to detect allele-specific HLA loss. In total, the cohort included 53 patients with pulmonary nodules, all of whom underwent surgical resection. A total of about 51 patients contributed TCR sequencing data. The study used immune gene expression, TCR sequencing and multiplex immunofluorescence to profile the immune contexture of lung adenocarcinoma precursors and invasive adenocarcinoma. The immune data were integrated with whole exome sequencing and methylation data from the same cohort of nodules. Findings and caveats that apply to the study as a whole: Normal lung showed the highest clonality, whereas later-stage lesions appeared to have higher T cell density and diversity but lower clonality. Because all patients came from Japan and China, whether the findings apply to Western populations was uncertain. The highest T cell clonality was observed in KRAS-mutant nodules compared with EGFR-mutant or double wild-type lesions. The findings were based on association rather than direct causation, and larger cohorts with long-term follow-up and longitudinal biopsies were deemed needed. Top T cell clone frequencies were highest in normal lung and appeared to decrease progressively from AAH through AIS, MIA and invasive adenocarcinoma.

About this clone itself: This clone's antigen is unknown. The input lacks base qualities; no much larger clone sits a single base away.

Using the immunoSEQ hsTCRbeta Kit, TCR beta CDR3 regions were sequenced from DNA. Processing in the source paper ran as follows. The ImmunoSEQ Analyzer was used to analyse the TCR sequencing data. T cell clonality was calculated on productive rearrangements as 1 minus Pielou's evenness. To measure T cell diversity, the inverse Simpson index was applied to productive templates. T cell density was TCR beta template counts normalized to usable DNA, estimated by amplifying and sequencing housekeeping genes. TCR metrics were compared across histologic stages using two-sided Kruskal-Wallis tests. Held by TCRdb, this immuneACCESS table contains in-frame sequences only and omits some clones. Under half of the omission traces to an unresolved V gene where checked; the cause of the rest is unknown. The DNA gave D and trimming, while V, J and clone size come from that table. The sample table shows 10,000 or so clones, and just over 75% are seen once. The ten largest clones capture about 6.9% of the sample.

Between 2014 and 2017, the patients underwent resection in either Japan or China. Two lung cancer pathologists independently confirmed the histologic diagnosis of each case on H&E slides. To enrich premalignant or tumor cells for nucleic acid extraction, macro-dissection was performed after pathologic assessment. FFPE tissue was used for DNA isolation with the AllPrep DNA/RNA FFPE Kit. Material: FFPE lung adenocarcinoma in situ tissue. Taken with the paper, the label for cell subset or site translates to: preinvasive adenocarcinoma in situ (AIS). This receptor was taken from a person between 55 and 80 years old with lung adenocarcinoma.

CDR3 protein: CAWSADEFRTDTQYF. The bases read TGTGCCTGGAGTGCCGATGAATTCCGCACAGATACGCAGTATTTT. Recombination linked TRBV30 to TRBJ2-3, with an unclear D gene assignment. The CDR3 numbers 15 residues from cysteine through phenylalanine. Only CDR3 DNA remains: 45 bases, in frame from the first base. Trimming takes 1 base from V and 1 base from J, and the germline ends sit 12 bases apart. CDR1 GTSNPN and CDR2 SVGIG are derived from the germline V gene (reference sequence).